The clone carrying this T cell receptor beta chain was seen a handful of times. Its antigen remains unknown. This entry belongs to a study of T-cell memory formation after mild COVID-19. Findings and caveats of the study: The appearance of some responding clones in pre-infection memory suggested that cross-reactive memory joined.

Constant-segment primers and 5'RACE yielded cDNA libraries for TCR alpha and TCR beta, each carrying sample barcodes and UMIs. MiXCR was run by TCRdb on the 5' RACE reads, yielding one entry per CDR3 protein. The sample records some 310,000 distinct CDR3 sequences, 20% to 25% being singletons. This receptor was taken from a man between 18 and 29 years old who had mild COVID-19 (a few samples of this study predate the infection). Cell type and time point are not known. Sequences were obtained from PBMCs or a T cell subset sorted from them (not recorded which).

The DNA of the CDR3 is TGCAGTGCTCCCGGGGGGGGGCTGGCTGAAGCTTTCTTT. Encoded protein: CSAPGGGLAEAFF. V gene TRBV20-1 combines with J gene TRBJ1-1, with D possibly matching TRBD1 (6 bases). V was cut by 5 bases and J by 6 bases, with 16 bases left in between. The CDR3 is made up of 13 amino acids. Germline CDR1 is DFQATT and CDR2 is SNEGSKA (reference sequence).